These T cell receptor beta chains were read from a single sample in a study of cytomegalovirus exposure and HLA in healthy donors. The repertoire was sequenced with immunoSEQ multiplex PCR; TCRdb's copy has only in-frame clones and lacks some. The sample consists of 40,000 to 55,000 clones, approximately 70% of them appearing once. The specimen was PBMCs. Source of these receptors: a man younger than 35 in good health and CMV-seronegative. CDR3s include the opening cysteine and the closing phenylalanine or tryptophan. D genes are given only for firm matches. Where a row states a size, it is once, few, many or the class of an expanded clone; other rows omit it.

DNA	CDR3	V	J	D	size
TGTGCCAGCGGGAGGGGTACTAGCGGGAGGCCAGAGCAGTACTTC	CASGRGTSGRPEQYF	TRBV6-8	TRBJ2-7	TRBD2	.
TGCGCCAGCAGCCTAAGACACCTTGGCAATCAGCCCCAGCATTTT	CASSLRHLGNQPQHF	TRBV4-3	TRBJ1-5	.	.
TGTGCCAGCAGTCCTCGTGCAGGGTCGGCCACCTTC	CASSPRAGSATF	TRBV28	TRBJ1-2	.	few
TGTGCCACAGATACAAGCTCCTACGAGCAGTACTTC	CATDTSSYEQYF	TRBV28	TRBJ2-7	.	.
TGTGCCAGCAGTTTCGGCAGACTTAATGAAAAACTGTTTTTT	CASSFGRLNEKLFF	TRBV28	TRBJ1-4	.	few
TGTGCCATCAGCCCAGATAACTATGGCTACACCTTC	CAISPDNYGYTF	TRBV10-3	TRBJ1-2	.	.
TGCGCCAGCAGCCAAGACCCTAAGTCACCCCTCCACTTT	CASSQDPKSPLHF	TRBV4-3	TRBJ1-6	.	once
TGCGCCAGCAGTGAGTCGGATTGGACACACAATCAGCCCCAGCATTTT	CASSESDWTHNQPQHF	TRBV10-2	TRBJ1-5	.	once
TGTGCCAGCAGTTTAACGACTAAACTCAAAAACATTCAGTACTTC	CASSLTTKLKNIQYF	TRBV28	TRBJ2-4	.	.
TGCAGCGCCGAGCCGGCGGGAGGCTACGAGCAGTACTTC	CSAEPAGGYEQYF	TRBV29-1	TRBJ2-7	TRBD2	.
TGTGCCATCAGTGAGGGGAGTCTATACAATCAGCCCCAGCATTTT	CAISEGSLYNQPQHF	TRBV10-3	TRBJ1-5	.	.
TGTGCCAGCAGCTCAACCCGACAGGGTCCCTCCTACGAGCAGTACTTC	CASSSTRQGPSYEQYF	TRBV28	TRBJ2-7	TRBD1	.
TGCGCCAGCAGCTACGATACAGGGGGGCCCCAGCATTTT	CASSYDTGGPQHF	TRBV5-1	TRBJ1-5	TRBD1	.
TGTGCCTGGTCGAAGGGACTGAGCAATGAGCAGTTCTTC	CAWSKGLSNEQFF	TRBV30	TRBJ2-1	.	once
TGTGCCAGCAGCGGAGGGACAGGCGGGGCTTTCTTT	CASSGGTGGAFF	TRBV9	TRBJ1-1	TRBD1	.
TGCAGCGTTCGACAGATTATCCAAGAGACCCAGTACTTC	CSVRQIIQETQYF	TRBV29-1	TRBJ2-5	.	.
TGCGCCAGCAGCCAAGGGACAGGGGCTAGCAATCAGCCCCAGCATTTT	CASSQGTGASNQPQHF	TRBV4-3	TRBJ1-5	TRBD1	.
TGTGCCAGCAGTGCTGCGGGAGGGGATCAAGAGACCCAGTACTTC	CASSAAGGDQETQYF	TRBV25-1	TRBJ2-5	TRBD2	.
TGTGCCAGCAGCTTATCAGGGTTCGGCTACGAGCAGTACTTC	CASSLSGFGYEQYF	TRBV5-8	TRBJ2-7	.	few
TGTGCCACCAGCAGATCCCTACAGGGAACCCAGCATTTT	CATSRSLQGTQHF	TRBV15	TRBJ1-5	.	.
TGTGCCAGCAGCCGAGGACAGGAGTACCAGCCCCAGCATTTT	CASSRGQEYQPQHF	TRBV7-9	TRBJ1-5	TRBD1	.
TGCGCCAGCAGTGAGCGCAGGGGGCCCGGGGAGCTGTTTTTT	CASSERRGPGELFF	TRBV10-1	TRBJ2-2	TRBD1	.
TGCGCCAGCACTCCAGGGGGCTTCGGCTATGGCTACACCTTC	CASTPGGFGYGYTF	TRBV5-1	TRBJ1-2	TRBD1	.
TGTGCCAGCAGTTCCCCTTTTGGACTAGCGGGAGGCCATGAGCAGTTCTTC	CASSSPFGLAGGHEQFF	TRBV28	TRBJ2-1	TRBD2	once
TGTGCCATCAGCGGGACAGGAGACAATGAGCAGTTCTTC	CAISGTGDNEQFF	TRBV10-3	TRBJ2-1	TRBD1	.
TGTGCCAGCAGTAACGGGACTAGACAGAATGAGCAGTTCTTC	CASSNGTRQNEQFF	TRBV6-4	TRBJ2-1	TRBD2	few
TGTGCCAGCAGTTCACTGACTAGCAGCTACAATGAGCAGTTCTTC	CASSSLTSSYNEQFF	TRBV6-4	TRBJ2-1	TRBD2	.
TGCAGCGTTGACTCCCAAAACATTCAGTACTTC	CSVDSQNIQYF	TRBV29-1	TRBJ2-4	.	.
TGCGCCAGCAGCCTGCGGGGGTTGGGGAACACTGAAGCTTTCTTT	CASSLRGLGNTEAFF	TRBV4-1	TRBJ1-1	.	.
TGTGCCAGTAGTATATCTAGCGGGATCATTAATGAGCAGTTCTTC	CASSISSGIINEQFF	TRBV19	TRBJ2-1	TRBD2	few
TGTGCCAGCGATAAATCGGGCAATCAGCCCCAGCATTTT	CASDKSGNQPQHF	TRBV28	TRBJ1-5	.	few
TGTGCCAGCTCACCCGACAGGGGGCGAAGTCATCAGCCCCAGCATTTT	CASSPDRGRSHQPQHF	TRBV18	TRBJ1-5	TRBD1	.
TGTGCCAGTAGTATAGTCCTGACAGCCACTGAAGCTTTCTTT	CASSIVLTATEAFF	TRBV19	TRBJ1-1	.	.
TGTGCCAGCAGCGTAGCTACGGGAGGCACTGAAGCTTTCTTT	CASSVATGGTEAFF	TRBV9	TRBJ1-1	.	.
TGTGCCAGCAGCTTAGCGGGAGGGACCGGGGAGCTGTTTTTT	CASSLAGGTGELFF	TRBV11-2	TRBJ2-2	TRBD2	.
TGTGCCAGCAGTCACGAATCGGGGGGCTACCAGCAGTACTTC	CASSHESGGYQQYF	TRBV14	TRBJ2-7	.	few
TGTGCCAGCAGCTCCCATCCGGGACTAGCGGGTGTCGGTACGCAGTATTTT	CASSSHPGLAGVGTQYF	TRBV7-6	TRBJ2-3	TRBD2	.
TGCAGCGTTGTTAAGGACAGGGCCCCCTACGAGCAGTACTTC	CSVVKDRAPYEQYF	TRBV29-1	TRBJ2-7	TRBD1	.
TGTGCCTGGAGCGGGTCAGCCAATCAGCCCCAGCATTTT	CAWSGSANQPQHF	TRBV30	TRBJ1-5	.	.
TGTGCCAGCTCACCAGCCAGGGGGGAACAGCCCCAGCATTTT	CASSPARGEQPQHF	TRBV18	TRBJ1-5	TRBD1	.
TGTGCCAGCAGTCCCGAGGGCACTGAAGCTTTCTTT	CASSPEGTEAFF	TRBV28	TRBJ1-1	.	.
TGCGCCAGCAGTGTAGGGGCAGGGCGCATGAACACTGAAGCTTTCTTT	CASSVGAGRMNTEAFF	TRBV10-2	TRBJ1-1	.	.
TGTGCCAGCAGTTTTCGGGGACTCGGGCAGTTCTTC	CASSFRGLGQFF	TRBV28	TRBJ2-1	.	.
TGTGCCAGTAGACCTACAGGGGTCGGTGAAAAACTGTTTTTT	CASRPTGVGEKLFF	TRBV19	TRBJ1-4	TRBD1	few
TGTGCCAGCATAAGCGGGGGGAGGAGCTATGGCTACACCTTC	CASISGGRSYGYTF	TRBV28	TRBJ1-2	.	.
TGTGCCAGCAGCCCCGCAGGGGGTAATGGCTACACCTTC	CASSPAGGNGYTF	TRBV27	TRBJ1-2	TRBD1	.
TGTGCCAGCAGCTTAGGCCCCGCGAGCTACGAGCAGTACTTC	CASSLGPASYEQYF	TRBV7-2	TRBJ2-7	.	few